The rows below give T cell receptor beta chains drawn from one sample of a study of blood T cells in healthy people across ages. TCRdb analysed the 5' RACE reads with MiXCR anew, one entry per CDR3 protein. Of 600,000 to 1,000,000 distinct CDR3 sequences listed, 58% are singletons. The sample was blood. The receptors were gathered from a man aged 25-45 years in good health. Each CDR3 is given with its conserved first and last residue. A D gene is named only where the DNA matches it firmly. A clone size is listed for some rows: how often the clone was seen (once, few, many), or a class if it is expanded.

cdr3_length j_call v_call d_call clone_size cdr3_aa cdr3_nt
13 TRBJ2-5 TRBV25-1 TRBD1 NA CASSYRGRKTQYF TGTGCCAGCAGCTACAGGGGGCGAAAGACCCAGTACTTC
14 TRBJ2-5 TRBV9 TRBD2 NA CASSVSLAEETQYF TGTGCCAGCAGCGTAAGTCTAGCGGAAGAGACCCAGTACTTC
13 TRBJ2-1 TRBV24-1 NA NA CATSDSTTRVKFF TGTGCCACCAGTGATTCAACTACTAGGGTGAAGTTCTTC
13 TRBJ1-1 TRBV11-2 TRBD1 NA CASSPDRYTEAFF TGTGCCAGCAGTCCGGACAGGTACACTGAAGCTTTCTTT
15 TRBJ2-5 TRBV29-1 TRBD2 NA CSVELAGGHGETQYF TGCAGCGTTGAACTAGCGGGGGGTCACGGAGAGACCCAGTACTTC
13 TRBJ2-7 TRBV6-2/TRBV6-3 NA once CASSPRGNYEQYF TGTGCCAGCAGTCCAAGGGGAAACTACGAGCAGTACTTC
11 TRBJ2-7 TRBV20-1 TRBD1 NA CSASTGAEQYF TGCAGTGCTTCTACAGGGGCCGAGCAGTACTTC
15 TRBJ1-1 TRBV12-3/TRBV12-4 TRBD1 few CASSLRTGGRHEAFF TGTGCCAGCAGTTTACGGACAGGGGGTAGGCATGAAGCTTTCTTT
16 TRBJ2-5 TRBV5-6 NA many CASSLAPAGGRETQYF TGTGCCAGCAGCTTGGCCCCTGCTGGGGGGAGGGAGACCCAGTACTTC
14 TRBJ1-2 TRBV29-1 NA NA CSVVGGQTLYGYTF TGCAGCGTTGTCGGGGGCCAGACCTTATATGGCTACACCTTC
14 TRBJ2-3 TRBV7-2 NA NA CASSFRFGVDTQYF TGTGCCAGCAGCTTTAGGTTCGGGGTAGATACGCAGTATTTT
16 TRBJ2-3 TRBV4-1 TRBD2 NA CASSPGRLAGADTQYF TGCGCCAGCAGCCCCGGACGACTAGCGGGAGCAGATACGCAGTATTTT
14 TRBJ1-1 TRBV9 NA NA CASSVAAGAAPAFF TGTGCCAGCAGCGTAGCGGCGGGGGCTGCTCCCGCTTTCTTT
13 TRBJ2-7 TRBV12-3/TRBV12-4 NA few CASRREGANEQYF TGTGCCAGCAGACGGGAGGGGGCCAACGAGCAGTACTTC
15 TRBJ2-1 TRBV5-4 TRBD2 NA CASSLKREFFDEQFF TGTGCCAGCAGCTTGAAGCGGGAGTTCTTCGATGAGCAGTTCTTC
17 TRBJ2-3 TRBV9 NA NA CASSVALRHGSTDTQYF TGTGCCAGCAGCGTAGCCCTTCGACACGGGAGCACAGATACGCAGTATTTT
16 TRBJ2-3 TRBV28 TRBD2 NA CASTSLVASGIDTQYF TGTGCCAGCACCTCTTTAGTGGCTAGCGGGATAGATACGCAGTATTTT
17 TRBJ2-1 TRBV6-2/TRBV6-3 NA once CASSYYPGMSPAPEQFF TGTGCCAGCAGTTACTATCCAGGGATGAGCCCTGCTCCTGAGCAGTTCTTC